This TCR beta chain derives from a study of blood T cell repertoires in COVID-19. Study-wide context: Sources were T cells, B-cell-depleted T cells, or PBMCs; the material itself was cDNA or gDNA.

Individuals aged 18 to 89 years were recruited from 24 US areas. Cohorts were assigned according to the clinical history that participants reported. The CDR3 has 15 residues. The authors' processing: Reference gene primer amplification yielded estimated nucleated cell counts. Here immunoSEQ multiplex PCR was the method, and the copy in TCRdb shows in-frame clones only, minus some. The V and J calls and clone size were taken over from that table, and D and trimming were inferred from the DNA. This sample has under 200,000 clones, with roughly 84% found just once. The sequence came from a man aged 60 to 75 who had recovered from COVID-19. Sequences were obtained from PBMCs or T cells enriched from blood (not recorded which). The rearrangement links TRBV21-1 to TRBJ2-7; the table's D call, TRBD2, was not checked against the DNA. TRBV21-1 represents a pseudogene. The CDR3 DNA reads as TGTGCCAGCAGCAAAGAGACTCGGCGGGACTACGAGCAGTACTTC. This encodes CASSKETRRDYEQYF.